A single sample is the source of the 9 T cell receptor beta chains below, sequenced in a study of blood T cell repertoires in COVID-19. Produced via immunoSEQ multiplex PCR; TCRdb's table is partial and in-frame only. The sample consists of 200,000 to 250,000 clones, 80% to 85% of them appearing once. The sequencing sample was made of peripheral blood. The source is a woman aged 60-70 years with acute or convalescent COVID-19.

The DNA of the CDR3 is TGTGCCTGGAGTGATACAGCCAACTATGGCTACACCTTC. The encoded protein is CAWSDTANYGYTF. The V call is TRBV30, the J call TRBJ1-2; no clear D gene. V dropped 1 base and J dropped 2 bases, with 8 bases sitting between them. The CDR3 is 13 residues long. Germline V lookup: CDR1 GTSNPN, CDR2 SVGIG (reference sequence). Complete variable domain (other parts from reference TRBV30 and TRBJ1-2): SQTIHQWPATLVQPVGSPLSLECTVEGTSNPNLYWYRQAAGRGLQLLFYSVGIGQISSEVPQNLSASRPQDRQFILSSKKLLLSDSGFYLCAWSDTANYGYTFGSGTRLTVV.

The rearrangement joins TRBV7-9 to TRBJ1-1, with a possible D match to TRBD1 (6 bases). V dropped 4 bases and J dropped 6 bases, with 15 bases sitting between them. Germline loops: CDR1 SEHNR, CDR2 FQNEAQ (reference sequence). This CDR3 spans 14 amino acids. The CDR3 DNA sequence: TGTGCCAGCAGCTCCGGAGGATCAGGGGCTGAAGCTTTCTTT. Its translation: CASSSGGSGAEAFF.

This clone was seen just once. The gene calls are TRBV7-8 and TRBJ2-2; D is perhaps TRBD2 (5 bases). The CDR3 length is 15 residues. Germline V CDR1 and CDR2: SGHVS, FQNEAQ. The V gene lost 5 bases and the J gene lost 4 bases, with 14 bases spanning the gap. CDR3: CASSIDTRGTGELFF. The CDR3 coding sequence is TGTGCCAGCAGCATCGATACCCGGGGCACCGGGGAGCTGTTTTTT.

V usage is TRBV7-2 and J usage is TRBJ1-2; the D gene is possibly TRBD1 (6 bases). This CDR3 comprises 17 residues. Trimming pared 3 bases from V and 4 bases from J, leaving 21 bases between. Germline V lookup: CDR1 SGHTA, CDR2 FQGNSA. In DNA, the CDR3 is TGTGCCAGCAGCTTTTCCGGGCCTCAGGGGTCCTTCTATGGCTACACCTTC. Translated: CASSFSGPQGSFYGYTF.

The rearrangement joins TRBV6-5 to TRBJ2-7; 12 bases line up with TRBD2. The CDR3 extends over 16 amino acids. Germline V gives CDR1 MNHEY, CDR2 SVGAGI. The trim removed 0 bases at V and 4 bases at J, leaving 4 bases unmatched. Here the CDR3 DNA reads TGTGCCAGCAGTTACTCGATGACTAGCGGGGGTTACGAGCAGTACTTC. Protein: CASSYSMTSGGYEQYF.

V is TRBV19 and J is TRBJ1-5; possibly TRBD1 for D (5 bases). The CDR3 sequence is 11 residues long. The germline V gene encodes CDR1 LNHDA and CDR2 SQIVND (reference sequence). The germline V and J ends were trimmed by 0 bases and 15 bases, with 9 bases remaining between them. CDR3: CASSIDRTRHF. CDR3 in DNA: TGTGCCAGTAGTATAGATCGGACAAGGCATTTT.

The CDR3 is CASSEAKLAGTDTQYF. CDR3 sequence (DNA): TGTGCCAGCAGTGAAGCGAAACTAGCGGGGACAGATACGCAGTATTTT. The chain combines TRBV6-1 with TRBJ2-3, with TRBD2 matching over 10 bases. Trimming at V came to 0 bases and at J to 3 bases, leaving 3 bases not matched to a gene. The CDR3 loop spans 16 amino acids. Germline lookup yields CDR1 MNHNS and CDR2 SASEGT.

Note on this clone: At the DNA level, this CDR3 is encoded by other sequences in the same sample as well. The genes are TRBV19 and TRBJ1-2; 9 bases align to TRBD1. CDR1 is LNHDA, CDR2 SQIVND, per germline (reference sequence). V lost 6 bases, J lost 2 bases, and 13 bases stayed unmatched. The CDR3 sequence is 17 residues long. The chain's CDR3 is CASSADRGSGENYGYTF. The CDR3 nucleotides are TGTGCCAGTAGCGCGGACAGGGGCTCAGGAGAAAACTATGGCTACACCTTC.

The rearrangement uses TRBV4-2 and TRBJ2-5, with D possibly TRBD2 on 6 matching bases. From germline, CDR1 is LGHNA and CDR2 YNFKEQ. This CDR3 contains 15 residues. V was clipped by 3 bases and J by 1 base, with 12 bases between them. The CDR3 coding sequence is TGTGCCAGCAGCCAGGACCGGGGGTTCCAAGAGACCCAGTACTTC. Encoded protein: CASSQDRGFQETQYF.